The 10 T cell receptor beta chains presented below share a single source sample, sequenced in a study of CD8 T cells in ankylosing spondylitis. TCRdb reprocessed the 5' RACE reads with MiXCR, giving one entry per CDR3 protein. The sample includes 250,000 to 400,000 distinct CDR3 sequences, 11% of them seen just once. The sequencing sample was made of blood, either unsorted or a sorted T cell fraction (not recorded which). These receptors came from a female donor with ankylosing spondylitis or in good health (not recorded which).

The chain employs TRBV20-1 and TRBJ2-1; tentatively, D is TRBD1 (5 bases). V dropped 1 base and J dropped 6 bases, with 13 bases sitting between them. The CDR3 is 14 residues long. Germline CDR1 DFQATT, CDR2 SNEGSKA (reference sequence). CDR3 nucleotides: TGCAGTGCTAGAGCCCTGGACAAGGTCAATGAGCAGTTCTTC. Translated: CSARALDKVNEQFF.

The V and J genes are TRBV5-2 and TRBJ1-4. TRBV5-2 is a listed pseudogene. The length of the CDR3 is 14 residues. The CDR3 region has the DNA TGTGCCATGGGCCCCGGGGGGCCCGGAGAAAAACTGTTTTTT. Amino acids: CAMGPGGPGEKLFF.

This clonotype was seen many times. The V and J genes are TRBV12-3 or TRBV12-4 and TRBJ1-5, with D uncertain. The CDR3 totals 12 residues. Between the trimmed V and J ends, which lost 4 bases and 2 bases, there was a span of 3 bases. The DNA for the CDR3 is TGTGCCAGCAGTTGGGGCAATCAGCCCCAGCATTTT. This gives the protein CASSWGNQPQHF.

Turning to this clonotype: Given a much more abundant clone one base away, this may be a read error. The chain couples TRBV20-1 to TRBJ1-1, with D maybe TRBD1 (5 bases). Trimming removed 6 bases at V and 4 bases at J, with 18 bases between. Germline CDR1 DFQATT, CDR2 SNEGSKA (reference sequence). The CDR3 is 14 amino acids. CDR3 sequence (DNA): TGCAGTGCGGAAGGGACGGGTGCGAGCACTGAAGCTTTCTTT. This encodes CSAEGTGASTEAFF.

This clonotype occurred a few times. CDR3 coding DNA: TGTGCCATCCAGTGGGGAGTACAGCTACGTGAGCAGTTCTTC. It specifies CAIQWGVQLREQFF. The genes are TRBV7-9 and TRBJ2-1, with a tentative D call TRBD2 (5 bases). CDR1 is SEHNR and CDR2 is FQNEAQ in the germline V gene (reference sequence). V was pared by 10 bases and J by 9 bases, with 22 bases between. This CDR3 is 14 amino acids long. The full variable domain, completed using reference TRBV7-9 and TRBJ2-1, is DTGVSQNPRHKITKRGQNVTFRCDPISEHNRLYWYRQTLGQGPEFLTYFQNEAQLEKSRLLSDRFSAERPKGSFSTLEIQRTEQGDSAMYLCAIQWGVQLREQFFGPGTRLTVL.

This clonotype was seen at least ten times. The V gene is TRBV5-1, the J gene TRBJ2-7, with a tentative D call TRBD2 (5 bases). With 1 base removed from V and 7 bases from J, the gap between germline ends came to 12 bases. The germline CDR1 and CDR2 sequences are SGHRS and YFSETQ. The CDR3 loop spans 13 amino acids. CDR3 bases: TGCGCCAGCAGCTTGAGTTTTGAGGGAGAGCAGTACTTC. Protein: CASSLSFEGEQYF.

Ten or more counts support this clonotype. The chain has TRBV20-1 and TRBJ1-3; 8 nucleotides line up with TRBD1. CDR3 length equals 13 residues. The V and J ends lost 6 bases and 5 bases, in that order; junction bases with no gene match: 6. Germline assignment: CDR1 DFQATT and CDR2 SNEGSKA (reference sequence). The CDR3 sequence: CSAAQGARNTIYF. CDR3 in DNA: TGCAGTGCCGCGCAGGGGGCAAGAAACACCATATATTTT.

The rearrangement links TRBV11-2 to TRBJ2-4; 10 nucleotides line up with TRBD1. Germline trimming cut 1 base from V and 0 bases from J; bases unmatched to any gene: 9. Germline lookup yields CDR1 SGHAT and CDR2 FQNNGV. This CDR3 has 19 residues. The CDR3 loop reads CASSLVGTGVKGAKNIQYF. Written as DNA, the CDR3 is TGTGCCAGCAGCTTAGTCGGGACAGGGGTAAAAGGAGCCAAAAACATTCAGTACTTC.

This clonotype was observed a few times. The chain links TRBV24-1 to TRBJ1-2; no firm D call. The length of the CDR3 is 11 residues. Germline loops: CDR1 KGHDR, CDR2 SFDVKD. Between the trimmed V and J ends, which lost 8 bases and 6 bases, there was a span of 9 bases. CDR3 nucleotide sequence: TGTGCCACCATGGGCGGAGATGGCTACACCTTC. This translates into CATMGGDGYTF.

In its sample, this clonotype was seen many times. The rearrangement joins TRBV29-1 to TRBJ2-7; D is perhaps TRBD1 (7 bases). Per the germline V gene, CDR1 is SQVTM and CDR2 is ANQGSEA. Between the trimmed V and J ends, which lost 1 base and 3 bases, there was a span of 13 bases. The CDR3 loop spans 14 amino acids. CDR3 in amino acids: CSVEGRQGGYEQYF. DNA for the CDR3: TGCAGCGTTGAAGGGAGACAGGGAGGCTACGAGCAGTACTTC.